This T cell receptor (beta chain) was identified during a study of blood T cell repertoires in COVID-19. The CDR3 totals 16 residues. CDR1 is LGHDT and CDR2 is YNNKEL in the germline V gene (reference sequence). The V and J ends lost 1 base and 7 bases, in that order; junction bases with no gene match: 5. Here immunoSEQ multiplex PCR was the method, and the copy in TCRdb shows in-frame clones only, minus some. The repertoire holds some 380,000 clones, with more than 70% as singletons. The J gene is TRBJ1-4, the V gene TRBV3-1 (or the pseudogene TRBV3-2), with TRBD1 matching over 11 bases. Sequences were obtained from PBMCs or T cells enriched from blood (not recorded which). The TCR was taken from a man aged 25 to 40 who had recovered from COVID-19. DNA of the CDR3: TGTGCCAGCAGCCAAGTCCCCGGGACAGGGGGTGAAAAACTGTTTTTT. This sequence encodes CASSQVPGTGGEKLFF.